This is a list of T cell receptor beta chains from one sample in a study of control samples from healthy donors and cancer patients. The assay was immunoSEQ multiplex PCR, and TCRdb's table has in-frame clones only and misses some. Altogether more than 95,000 clones are present, more than 80% being singletons, with the ten largest covering more than 7%. Sequencing was done on a sample of blood. The receptors come from a man aged 18 to 29 in good health. The CDR3 runs from the conserved cysteine through the conserved F or W. D genes are given only for firm matches. Some rows mark clone size as missing; the rest say once, few, many or name a class of expanded clone.

abundance: NA
v_gene: TRBV5-1
d_gene: NA
j_gene: TRBJ2-6
CDR3nt: TGCGCCAGTAACTTGATGGGGGCCAACGTCCTGACTTTC
CDR3aa: CASNLMGANVLTF

abundance: NA
v_gene: TRBV11-1
d_gene: NA
j_gene: TRBJ2-3
CDR3nt: TGTGCCAGCAGCAGGAAGGATACGCAGTATTTT
CDR3aa: CASSRKDTQYF

abundance: NA
v_gene: TRBV7-6
d_gene: TRBD1
j_gene: TRBJ2-7
CDR3nt: TGTGCCAGCAGCCCCCCGGCGACAGGGGGCTCCTACGAGCAGTACTTC
CDR3aa: CASSPPATGGSYEQYF

abundance: NA
v_gene: TRBV2
d_gene: NA
j_gene: TRBJ1-1
CDR3nt: TGTGCCAGCAGGCTGACCTCGCCGGGACCTTTTATAGCTTTCTTT
CDR3aa: CASRLTSPGPFIAFF

abundance: NA
v_gene: TRBV18
d_gene: NA
j_gene: TRBJ2-5
CDR3nt: TGTGCCAGCTCACCGAACGGAGCCCAAGAGACCCAGTACTTC
CDR3aa: CASSPNGAQETQYF

abundance: NA
v_gene: TRBV2
d_gene: NA
j_gene: TRBJ1-4
CDR3nt: TGTGCCAGCAGTGATCCAGCCGGACCAACTAATGAAAAACTGTTTTTT
CDR3aa: CASSDPAGPTNEKLFF

abundance: NA
v_gene: TRBV6-2/TRBV6-3
d_gene: TRBD1
j_gene: TRBJ2-5
CDR3nt: TGTGCCAGCAGTTATCCAGGACAGGGCGGAGAGACCCAGTACTTC
CDR3aa: CASSYPGQGGETQYF

abundance: NA
v_gene: TRBV5-4
d_gene: TRBD1
j_gene: TRBJ2-7
CDR3nt: TGTGCCAGCAGCGTGACAGGGACGGACGAGCAGTACTTC
CDR3aa: CASSVTGTDEQYF

abundance: NA
v_gene: TRBV2
d_gene: TRBD1
j_gene: TRBJ1-5
CDR3nt: TGTGCCAGCAGTCCTCGACAGGGTGCGGGTCAGCCCCAGCATTTT
CDR3aa: CASSPRQGAGQPQHF

abundance: NA
v_gene: TRBV4-1
d_gene: NA
j_gene: TRBJ1-2
CDR3nt: TGCGCCAGCAGCCAAGGAACAGGGATGGATGGCTACACCTTC
CDR3aa: CASSQGTGMDGYTF

abundance: NA
v_gene: TRBV4-2
d_gene: NA
j_gene: TRBJ2-7
CDR3nt: TGTGCCAGCAGCCAAGATACGGTCTACGAGCAGTACTTC
CDR3aa: CASSQDTVYEQYF

abundance: once
v_gene: TRBV12-5
d_gene: TRBD2
j_gene: TRBJ2-3
CDR3nt: TGTGCTAGTGGTAGGAGCGGGGGGCCCGCAGATACGCAGTATTTT
CDR3aa: CASGRSGGPADTQYF

abundance: NA
v_gene: TRBV6-4
d_gene: TRBD2
j_gene: TRBJ2-3
CDR3nt: TGTGCCGGGCCAGAAACAAGACTAGCGGGGCAACCTCAAAGCACAGATACGCAGTATTTT
CDR3aa: CAGPETRLAGQPQSTDTQYF

abundance: NA
v_gene: TRBV11-3
d_gene: TRBD2
j_gene: TRBJ2-5
CDR3nt: TGTGCCAGCAGCTCCTCGGAGCGGGGGCAAGAGACCCAGTACTTC
CDR3aa: CASSSSERGQETQYF

abundance: NA
v_gene: TRBV6-5
d_gene: NA
j_gene: TRBJ2-7
CDR3nt: TGTGCCAGCAGTTACAGTCTTACCTACGAGCAGTACTTC
CDR3aa: CASSYSLTYEQYF

abundance: NA
v_gene: TRBV6-5
d_gene: NA
j_gene: TRBJ1-2
CDR3nt: TGTGCCAGCAGTTACTCGTACAGGGATAACTATGGCTACACCTTC
CDR3aa: CASSYSYRDNYGYTF

abundance: NA
v_gene: TRBV6-5
d_gene: TRBD1
j_gene: TRBJ1-2
CDR3nt: TGTGCCAGCAGTTATGGGACAGGGGTATGGGGCTACACCTTC
CDR3aa: CASSYGTGVWGYTF

abundance: NA
v_gene: TRBV20-1
d_gene: NA
j_gene: TRBJ2-5
CDR3nt: TGCAGTGCCGACACCGGGGAGACCCAGTACTTC
CDR3aa: CSADTGETQYF

abundance: few
v_gene: TRBV6-5
d_gene: NA
j_gene: TRBJ1-1
CDR3nt: TGTGCCAGCAATTTACAGCGGAACACTGAAGCTTTCTTT
CDR3aa: CASNLQRNTEAFF

abundance: NA
v_gene: TRBV6-5
d_gene: NA
j_gene: TRBJ2-1
CDR3nt: TGTGCCAGCAGTCTGGTGGGATACAATGAGCAGTTCTTC
CDR3aa: CASSLVGYNEQFF

abundance: NA
v_gene: TRBV7-9
d_gene: TRBD1
j_gene: TRBJ2-3
CDR3nt: TGTGCCAGCAGCCAGGGACAGCAGAGCACAGATACGCAGTATTTT
CDR3aa: CASSQGQQSTDTQYF

abundance: NA
v_gene: TRBV2
d_gene: NA
j_gene: TRBJ1-2
CDR3nt: TGTGCCAGCAAGCGACAGATGAACTATGGCTACACCTTC
CDR3aa: CASKRQMNYGYTF

abundance: NA
v_gene: TRBV7-6
d_gene: TRBD1
j_gene: TRBJ1-4
CDR3nt: TGTGCCAGCAGTACCCGACAGGGGAAAAAACTGTTTTTT
CDR3aa: CASSTRQGKKLFF

abundance: few
v_gene: TRBV15
d_gene: NA
j_gene: TRBJ2-3
CDR3nt: TGTGCCACCAGCAGAGACGCACCTTTCACAGATACGCAGTATTTT
CDR3aa: CATSRDAPFTDTQYF

abundance: NA
v_gene: TRBV7-2
d_gene: NA
j_gene: TRBJ1-3
CDR3nt: TGTGCCAGCAGCTTCGGGTTGGGTAAAGGAAACACCATATATTTT
CDR3aa: CASSFGLGKGNTIYF

abundance: few
v_gene: TRBV10-3
d_gene: NA
j_gene: TRBJ1-6
CDR3nt: TGTGCCATCAGTGAGTCGAGCCAGCCAGACCTATCTCCACCCCTCCACTTT
CDR3aa: CAISESSQPDLSPPLHF

abundance: NA
v_gene: TRBV25-1
d_gene: NA
j_gene: TRBJ1-1
CDR3nt: TGTGCCAGCAATAGGAACACTGAAGCTTTCTTT
CDR3aa: CASNRNTEAFF

abundance: NA
v_gene: TRBV18
d_gene: NA
j_gene: TRBJ1-1
CDR3nt: TGTGCCAGCTCACCACATCCTGAACCCAGAGGCACTGAAGCTTTCTTT
CDR3aa: CASSPHPEPRGTEAFF

abundance: NA
v_gene: TRBV10-3
d_gene: TRBD1
j_gene: TRBJ1-2
CDR3nt: TGTGCCATCAGTGAGCGAGGACAGGCAACTAACTATGGCTACACCTTC
CDR3aa: CAISERGQATNYGYTF

abundance: NA
v_gene: TRBV4-1
d_gene: NA
j_gene: TRBJ2-7
CDR3nt: TGCGCCAGCAGCCAAGACAGCTACGAGCAGTACTTC
CDR3aa: CASSQDSYEQYF

abundance: NA
v_gene: TRBV28
d_gene: NA
j_gene: TRBJ1-1
CDR3nt: TGTGCCAGCAGTGTGGTAGAAGGAAACACTGATGCTTTCTTT
CDR3aa: CASSVVEGNTDAFF

abundance: NA
v_gene: TRBV6-1
d_gene: NA
j_gene: TRBJ2-7
CDR3nt: TGTGCCAGCAGTTCTAGGACGGAGGTTTCCTACGAGCAGTACTTC
CDR3aa: CASSSRTEVSYEQYF

abundance: NA
v_gene: TRBV2
d_gene: NA
j_gene: TRBJ2-1
CDR3nt: TGTGCCAGCACTGCAACGCGGAGAACCTACAATGAGCAGTTCTTC
CDR3aa: CASTATRRTYNEQFF

abundance: NA
v_gene: TRBV6-1
d_gene: NA
j_gene: TRBJ2-1
CDR3nt: TGTGCCAGCAGTGATGCGGGGACCGATATCTCTTCCGAGCAGTTCTTC
CDR3aa: CASSDAGTDISSEQFF

abundance: NA
v_gene: TRBV10-3
d_gene: NA
j_gene: TRBJ1-1
CDR3nt: TGTGCCATCAGTGAGGGTAATGAAGCTTTCTTT
CDR3aa: CAISEGNEAFF

abundance: NA
v_gene: TRBV5-4
d_gene: NA
j_gene: TRBJ2-5
CDR3nt: TGTGCCAGCAGCTTGGAAGGGGGCGGGATTCAAGAGACCCAGTACTTC
CDR3aa: CASSLEGGGIQETQYF

abundance: NA
v_gene: TRBV6-5
d_gene: TRBD1
j_gene: TRBJ1-2
CDR3nt: TGTGCCAGCATAAGAGGAGGGACAGGGGATGGCTACACCTTC
CDR3aa: CASIRGGTGDGYTF

abundance: NA
v_gene: TRBV2
d_gene: TRBD1
j_gene: TRBJ1-1
CDR3nt: TGTGCCAGCAGTGAAATCGGGACAGGAAAACAGAACACTGAAGCTTTCTTT
CDR3aa: CASSEIGTGKQNTEAFF

abundance: NA
v_gene: TRBV2
d_gene: NA
j_gene: TRBJ1-1
CDR3nt: TGTGCCAGCAGTACCAGGGGCGGGTCGAACACTGAAGCTTTCTTT
CDR3aa: CASSTRGGSNTEAFF

abundance: NA
v_gene: TRBV27
d_gene: TRBD1
j_gene: TRBJ1-5
CDR3nt: TGTGCCAGCAGCCTGGGACAGGGGGACGTTCAGCCCCAGCATTTT
CDR3aa: CASSLGQGDVQPQHF

abundance: NA
v_gene: TRBV7-2
d_gene: NA
j_gene: TRBJ2-2
CDR3nt: TGTGCCAGCAGCCCGGACGATTTCGGGGAGCTGTTTTTT
CDR3aa: CASSPDDFGELFF

abundance: NA
v_gene: TRBV7-8
d_gene: TRBD2
j_gene: TRBJ2-3
CDR3nt: TGTGCCAGCAGCTTATCAAGGAGGGAGCGGGGGGTTCGGGATACGCAGTATTTT
CDR3aa: CASSLSRRERGVRDTQYF